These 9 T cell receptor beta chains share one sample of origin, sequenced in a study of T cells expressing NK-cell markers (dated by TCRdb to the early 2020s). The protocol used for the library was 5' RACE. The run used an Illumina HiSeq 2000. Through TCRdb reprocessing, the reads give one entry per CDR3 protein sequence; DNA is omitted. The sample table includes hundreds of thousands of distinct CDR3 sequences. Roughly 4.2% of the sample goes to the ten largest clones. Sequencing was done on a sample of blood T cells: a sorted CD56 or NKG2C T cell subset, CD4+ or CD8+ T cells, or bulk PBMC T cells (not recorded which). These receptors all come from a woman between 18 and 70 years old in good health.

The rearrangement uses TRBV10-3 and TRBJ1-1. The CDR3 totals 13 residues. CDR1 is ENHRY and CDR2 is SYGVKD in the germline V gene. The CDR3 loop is CAISAQENTEAFF.

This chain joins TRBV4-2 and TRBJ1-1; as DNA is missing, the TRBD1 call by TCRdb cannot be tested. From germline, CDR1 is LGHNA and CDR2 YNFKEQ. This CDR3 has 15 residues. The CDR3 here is CASSSRRDGNTEAFF.

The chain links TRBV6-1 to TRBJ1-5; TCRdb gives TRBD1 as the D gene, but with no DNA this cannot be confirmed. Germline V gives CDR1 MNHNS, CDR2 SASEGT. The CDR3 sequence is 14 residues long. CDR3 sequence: CATKGGSDNQPQHF.

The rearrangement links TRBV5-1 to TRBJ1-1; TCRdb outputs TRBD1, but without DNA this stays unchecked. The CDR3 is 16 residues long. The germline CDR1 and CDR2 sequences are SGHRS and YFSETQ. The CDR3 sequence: CASSSSRGTWSTEAFF.

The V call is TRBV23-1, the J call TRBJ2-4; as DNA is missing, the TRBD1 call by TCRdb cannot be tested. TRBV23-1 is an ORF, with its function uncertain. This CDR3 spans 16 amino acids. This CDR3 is CASSQSQELAKNIQYF.

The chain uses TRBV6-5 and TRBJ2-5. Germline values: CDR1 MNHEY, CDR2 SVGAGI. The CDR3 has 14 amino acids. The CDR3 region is CASSYVQDQETQYF.

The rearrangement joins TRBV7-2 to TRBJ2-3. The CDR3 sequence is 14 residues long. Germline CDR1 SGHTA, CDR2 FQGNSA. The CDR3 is CASSLPIVRDTQYF.

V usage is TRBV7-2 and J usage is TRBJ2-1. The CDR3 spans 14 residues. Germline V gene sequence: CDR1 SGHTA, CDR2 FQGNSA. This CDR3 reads CASSLRYGYNEQFF.

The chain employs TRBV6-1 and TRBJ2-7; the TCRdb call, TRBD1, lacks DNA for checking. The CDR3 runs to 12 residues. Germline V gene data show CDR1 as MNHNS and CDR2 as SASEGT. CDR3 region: CASSAPVEEQYF.